This TCR beta chain was found in a study of blood T cell repertoires in COVID-19. Study details: Sample material is recorded as cDNA or gDNA derived from T cells, B-cell-depleted T cells, or PBMCs.

The data were produced by immunoSEQ multiplex PCR, yet TCRdb's version contains in-frame clones alone and is incomplete. The sample carries roughly 250,000 clones, around 86% recorded once. The CDR3 sequence is 15 residues long. V trimming: 3 bases; J trimming: 3 bases; junction bases outside the gene matches: 2. The V gene's germline CDR1 is SGHDT and CDR2 YYEEEE. Living in about 25 US areas, the participants were between 18 and 89 years of age. Participant-given clinical history determined each cohort assignment. The chain uses TRBV5-6 and TRBJ2-1; 11 positions agree with TRBD2. Sequencing was done on a sample of PBMCs or T cells enriched from blood (not recorded which). The source of this sequence is a woman aged 35 to 49 with acute COVID-19. The CDR3 DNA follows: TGTGCCAGCAGCTGGGGGACTAGCGGCTACAATGAGCAGTTCTTC. This gives the protein CASSWGTSGYNEQFF.